Each of the 3 T cell receptor beta chains below was sequenced from the same sample in a study of blood T cell repertoires in COVID-19. Repertoires were generated with immunoSEQ multiplex PCR, while TCRdb's copy carries only in-frame clones and drops some. Found here are just under 150,000 clones, roughly 87% of them singletons; the top ten hold roughly 1%. The source material was peripheral blood. These receptors were obtained from a woman between 50 and 59 years old with acute or convalescent COVID-19.

This rearrangement joins TRBV19 to TRBJ1-5; D remains ambiguous. Germline CDR1 reads LNHDA; CDR2 reads SQIVND (reference sequence). V was cut by 5 bases and J by 2 bases, with 10 bases left in between. The CDR3 contains 14 residues. This chain's CDR3 is CASSFRGGNQPQHF. In DNA form, the CDR3 reads TGTGCCAGTAGTTTCCGAGGAGGCAATCAGCCCCAGCATTTT. The full variable domain, in which reference TRBV19 and TRBJ1-5 provide the parts outside the CDR3, is DGGITQSPKYLFRKEGQNVTLSCEQNLNHDAMYWYRQDPGQGLRLIYYSQIVNDFQKGDIAEGYSVSREKKESFPLTVTSAQKNPTAFYLCASSFRGGNQPQHFGDGTRLSIL.

The chain carries TRBV27 and TRBJ2-3, with 9 bases that match TRBD1. Germline V gives CDR1 MNHEY, CDR2 SMNVEV (reference sequence). The CDR3 spans 15 residues. The junction had 4 bases not matched to a gene; V was cut back by 5 bases and J by 1 base. The CDR3 coding sequence is TGTGCCAGCAGTAGCCGGACAGGGGGCACAGATACGCAGTATTTT. It translates to CASSSRTGGTDTQYF.

This chain connects TRBV10-3 to TRBJ1-5, with D hard to call. The CDR3 is 17 amino acids. Germline CDR1 ENHRY, CDR2 SYGVKD. Trimming took 2 bases from V and 2 from J, leaving 16 bases between them. This chain's CDR3 is CAISEAREEGGNQPQHF. In nucleotides, the CDR3 is TGTGCCATCAGTGAGGCCCGGGAGGAGGGAGGCAATCAGCCCCAGCATTTT.